Described below is a single T cell receptor beta chain sequence and its context. This sample is part of a study of blood T cell repertoires in COVID-19. The wider study: The origin of the acute and convalescent COVID-19 samples was the United States, Italy and Spain. The analysed material was cDNA or gDNA that came from T cells, B-cell-depleted T cells, or PBMCs.

Original handling: By means of reference gene primer amplification, nucleated cell counts were estimated. Measured with immunoSEQ multiplex PCR; TCRdb has only the in-frame clones, and not every one. V, J and clone size derive from that table, while D and trimming were established from the DNA sequence. The repertoire includes 100,000 to 150,000 clones, around 79% of them detected once, and 2.3% sits in the top ten. The CDR3 runs to 13 residues. Trimming pared 3 bases from V and 5 bases from J, leaving 8 bases between. The sequence came from a man between 65 and 85 years old with acute or convalescent COVID-19. Sequenced: peripheral blood. The chain combines TRBV12-3 or TRBV12-4 with TRBJ1-5; D might be TRBD1 (6 bases). The CDR3 loop is CASSFSGDQPQHF. The DNA for the CDR3 is TGTGCCAGCAGTTTTTCAGGGGATCAGCCCCAGCATTTT.